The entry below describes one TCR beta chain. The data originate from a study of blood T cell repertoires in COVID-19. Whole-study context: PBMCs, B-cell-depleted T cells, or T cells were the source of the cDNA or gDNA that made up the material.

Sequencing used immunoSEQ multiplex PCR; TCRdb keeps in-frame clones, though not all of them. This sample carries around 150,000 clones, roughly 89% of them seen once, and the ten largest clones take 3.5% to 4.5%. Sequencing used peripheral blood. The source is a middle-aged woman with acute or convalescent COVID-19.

In nucleotides, the CDR3 is TGCGCCAGCAGCCCCAGGACAGGGGACATCTACGAGCAGTACTTC. Protein: CASSPRTGDIYEQYF. The chain recombines TRBV4-3 with TRBJ2-7; 9 nucleotides match TRBD1. The V gene's germline CDR1 is LGHNA and CDR2 YSLEER. Trimming took 4 bases from V and 3 from J; bases not matched to a gene: 7. This CDR3 contains 15 residues.